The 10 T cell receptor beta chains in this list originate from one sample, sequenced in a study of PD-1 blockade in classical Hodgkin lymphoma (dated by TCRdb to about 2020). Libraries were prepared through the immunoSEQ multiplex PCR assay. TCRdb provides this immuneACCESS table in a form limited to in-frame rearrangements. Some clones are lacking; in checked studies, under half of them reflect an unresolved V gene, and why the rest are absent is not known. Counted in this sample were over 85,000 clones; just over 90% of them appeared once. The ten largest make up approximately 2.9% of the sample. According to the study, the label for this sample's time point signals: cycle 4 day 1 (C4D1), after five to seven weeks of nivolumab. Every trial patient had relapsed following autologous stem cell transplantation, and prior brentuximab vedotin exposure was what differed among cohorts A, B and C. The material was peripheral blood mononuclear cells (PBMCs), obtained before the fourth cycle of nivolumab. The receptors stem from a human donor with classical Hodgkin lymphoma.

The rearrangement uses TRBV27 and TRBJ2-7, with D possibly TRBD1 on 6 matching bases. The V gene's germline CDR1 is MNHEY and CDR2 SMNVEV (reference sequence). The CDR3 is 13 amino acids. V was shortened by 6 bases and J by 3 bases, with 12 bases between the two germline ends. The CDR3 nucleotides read TGTGCCAGCAGCGGACAGCTTGGCTACGAGCAGTACTTC. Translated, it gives CASSGQLGYEQYF.

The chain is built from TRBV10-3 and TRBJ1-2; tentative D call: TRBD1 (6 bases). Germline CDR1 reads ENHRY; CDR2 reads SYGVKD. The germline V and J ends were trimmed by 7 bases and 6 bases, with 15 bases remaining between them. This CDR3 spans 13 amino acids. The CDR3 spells CAITGGLLNGYTF. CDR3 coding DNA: TGTGCCATCACGGGGGGGCTCCTTAATGGCTACACCTTC.

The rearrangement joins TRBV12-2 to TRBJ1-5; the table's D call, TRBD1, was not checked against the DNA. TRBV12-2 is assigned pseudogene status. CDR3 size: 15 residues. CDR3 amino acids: CASRLKAGANQPQHF. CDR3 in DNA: TGTGCAAGTCGCTTAAAAGCTGGGGCAAATCAGCCCCAGCATTTT.

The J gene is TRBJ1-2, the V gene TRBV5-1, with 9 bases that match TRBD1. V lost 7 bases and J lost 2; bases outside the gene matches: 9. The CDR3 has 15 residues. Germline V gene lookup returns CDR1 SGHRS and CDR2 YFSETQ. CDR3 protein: CASSLPGQGNYGYTF. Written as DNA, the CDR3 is TGCGCCAGCTCTTTGCCGGGACAGGGAAACTATGGCTACACCTTC.

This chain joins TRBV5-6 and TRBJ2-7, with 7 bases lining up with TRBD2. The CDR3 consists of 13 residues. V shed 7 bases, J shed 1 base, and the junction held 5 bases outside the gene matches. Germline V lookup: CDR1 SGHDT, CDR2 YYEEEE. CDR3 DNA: TGTGCCAGCGCCCTGGGGGGGTCCTACGAGCAGTACTTC. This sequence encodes CASALGGSYEQYF.

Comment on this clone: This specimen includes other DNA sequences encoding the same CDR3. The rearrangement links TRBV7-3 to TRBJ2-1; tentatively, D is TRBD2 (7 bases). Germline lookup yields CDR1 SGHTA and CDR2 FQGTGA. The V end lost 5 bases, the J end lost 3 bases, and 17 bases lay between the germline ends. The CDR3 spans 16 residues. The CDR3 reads CASSPYGGGIYNEQFF. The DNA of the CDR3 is TGTGCCAGCAGCCCTTATGGCGGGGGCATCTACAATGAGCAGTTCTTC. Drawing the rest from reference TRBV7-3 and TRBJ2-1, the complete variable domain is GAGVSQTPSNKVTEKGKYVELRCDPISGHTALYWYRQSLGQGPEFLIYFQGTGAADDSGLPNDRFFAVRPEGSVSTLKIQRTERGDSAVYLCASSPYGGGIYNEQFFGPGTRLTVL.

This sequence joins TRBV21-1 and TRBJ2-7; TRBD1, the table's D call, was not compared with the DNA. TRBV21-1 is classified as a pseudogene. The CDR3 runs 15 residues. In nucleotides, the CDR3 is TGTGCCAGCAGCAAAGTACAGGGGGCATACTACGAGCAGTACTTC. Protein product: CASSKVQGAYYEQYF.

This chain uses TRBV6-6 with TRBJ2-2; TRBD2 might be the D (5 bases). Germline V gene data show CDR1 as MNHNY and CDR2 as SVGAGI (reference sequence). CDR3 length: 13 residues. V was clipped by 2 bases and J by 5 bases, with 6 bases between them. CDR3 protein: CASSYGETGELFF. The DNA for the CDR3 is TGTGCCAGCAGTTACGGGGAGACCGGGGAGCTGTTTTTT.

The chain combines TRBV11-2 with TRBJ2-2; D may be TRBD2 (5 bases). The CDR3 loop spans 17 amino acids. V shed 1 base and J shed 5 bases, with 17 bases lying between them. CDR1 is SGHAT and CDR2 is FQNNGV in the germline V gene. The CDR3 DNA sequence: TGTGCCAGCAGCTTAGTAGTCACGGGGATGAGTACCGGGGAGCTGTTTTTT. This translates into CASSLVVTGMSTGELFF.

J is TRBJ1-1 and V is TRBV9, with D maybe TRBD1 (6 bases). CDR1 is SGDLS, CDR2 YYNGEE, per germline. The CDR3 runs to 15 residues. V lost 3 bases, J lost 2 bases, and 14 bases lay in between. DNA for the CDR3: TGTGCCAGCAGCGCCAGGACAGAAATTAACACTGAAGCTTTCTTT. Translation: CASSARTEINTEAFF.